Below, 15 T cell receptor beta chains from the same sample are listed, as sequenced in a study of early T cells in non-severe SARS-CoV-2 infection. A single record per CDR3 protein comes from TCRdb applying MiXCR to the 5' RACE reads. The data contain about 77,000 distinct CDR3 sequences, 9% to 15% of them singletons. Sequencing used whole blood, obtained at baseline. These receptors came from an adult who was a healthcare worker with PCR-confirmed SARS-CoV-2 infection or an uninfected control (not recorded which). The donor label of this sample is uncertain.

The sample holds a few counts of this clonotype. This sequence joins TRBV12-3 or TRBV12-4 and TRBJ2-5; D uncertain. This CDR3 region has 13 residues. The ends were cut back, 6 bases at V and 4 bases at J, with 12 bases in the middle. The CDR3 DNA reads as TGTGCCAGCAGCCCCTTTAGCACAGAGACCCAGTACTTC. Translated, it gives CASSPFSTETQYF.

V gene TRBV7-9 combines with J gene TRBJ1-2; D possibly corresponds to TRBD1 (6 bases). Germline V lookup: CDR1 SEHNR, CDR2 FQNEAQ (reference sequence). Trimming took 5 bases from V and 7 from J, leaving 11 bases between them. This CDR3 contains 12 residues. The CDR3 DNA reads TGTGCCAGCAGCCCACAGGGACGTGGCTACACCTTC. Translating it yields CASSPQGRGYTF.

This clonotype was seen repeatedly, ten times or more. The rearrangement links TRBV29-1 to TRBJ2-1; 8 bases line up with TRBD1. The junction had 5 bases not matched to a gene; V was cut back by 3 bases and J by 7 bases. The CDR3 is 13 residues long. The germline gives CDR1 SQVTM, CDR2 ANQGSEA. The chain's CDR3 is CSVDPGGKNEQFF. The CDR3 DNA follows: TGCAGCGTTGACCCAGGGGGCAAGAATGAGCAGTTCTTC.

V gene TRBV5-1 combines with J gene TRBJ2-1; D is perhaps TRBD1 or TRBD2 (5 bases each). Trimming took 0 bases from V and 5 from J, leaving 18 bases between them. The CDR3 spans 17 residues. In germline, CDR1 is SGHRS, CDR2 YFSETQ. The DNA of the CDR3 is TGCGCCAGCAGCTTGGCCGGTGGGGACCTGATTAACAATGAGCAGTTCTTC. Translation: CASSLAGGDLINNEQFF. Drawing the rest from reference TRBV5-1 and TRBJ2-1, the complete variable domain is KAGVTQTPRYLIKTRGQQVTLSCSPISGHRSVSWYQQTPGQGLQFLFEYFSETQRNKGNFPGRFSGRQFSNSRSEMNVSTLELGDSALYLCASSLAGGDLINNEQFFGPGTRLTVL.

This chain links TRBV10-3 with TRBJ1-1; 9 nucleotides align to TRBD1. CDR3 length equals 13 residues. Germline loops: CDR1 ENHRY, CDR2 SYGVKD. Unmatched junction bases numbered 8, after V lost 10 bases and J lost 5 bases. CDR3 in amino acids: CATGDREGTEAFF. Here the CDR3 DNA reads TGTGCCACCGGGGACAGGGAAGGTACTGAAGCTTTCTTT.

The CDR3 DNA reads TGTGCCAGCAGCCTGACAGGGAGGGCTGAAGCTTTCTTT. This encodes CASSLTGRAEAFF. The rearrangement joins TRBV3-1 to TRBJ1-1; the match to TRBD1 covers 7 bases. CDR1 is LGHDT and CDR2 is YNNKEL in the germline V gene (reference sequence). This CDR3 contains 13 residues. After removal of 4 bases from V and 6 bases from J, the junction contained 5 bases not matched to a gene.

Only a few counts were recorded for this clonotype. The chain is built from TRBV18 and TRBJ2-1; 8 bases match TRBD2. CDR3 length: 17 amino acids. V shed 4 bases and J 1 base; nucleotides not matched to a gene: 9. Per germline, CDR1 KGHSH and CDR2 LQKENI. The DNA of the CDR3 is TGTGCCAGCTCACGTACTATGGGCGGGAGGTCCTACAATGAGCAGTTCTTC. It is translated as CASSRTMGGRSYNEQFF.

The rearrangement uses TRBV20-1 and TRBJ1-3; D is uncertain. From germline, CDR1 is DFQATT and CDR2 SNEGSKA (reference sequence). The germline V and J ends were trimmed by 1 base and 2 bases, with 6 bases remaining between them. The CDR3 sequence is 13 residues long. The CDR3 loop reads CSARGGTGNTIYF. In DNA, the CDR3 is TGCAGTGCTAGAGGGGGAACTGGAAACACCATATATTTT.

V usage is TRBV20-1 and J usage is TRBJ2-7; the D is unclear. The V and J ends lost 3 bases and 2 bases respectively, with 8 bases between them. Germline CDR1 and CDR2: DFQATT and SNEGSKA (reference sequence). This CDR3 spans 12 amino acids. The CDR3 loop reads CSASGPTYEQYF. CDR3 bases: TGCAGTGCTAGCGGACCTACCTACGAGCAGTACTTC.

This clonotype was counted only a few times. The genes are TRBV6-5 and TRBJ1-2; no clear D gene. V dropped 7 bases and J dropped 2 bases, with 11 bases sitting between them. CDR1 and CDR2 (germline): MNHEY, SVGAGI. The CDR3 is made up of 13 amino acids. The CDR3 sequence: CASTPRRNYGYTF. CDR3 coding DNA: TGTGCCAGCACTCCCAGACGGAACTATGGCTACACCTTC.

The sample holds many counts of this clonotype. The rearrangement uses TRBV20-1 and TRBJ1-1, with no clear D. CDR3 length: 13 amino acids. The germline gives CDR1 DFQATT, CDR2 SNEGSKA (reference sequence). Between the trimmed V and J ends, which lost 0 bases and 1 base, there was a span of 6 bases. In nucleotides, the CDR3 is TGCAGTGCTAGAGATCCACAGAACACTGAAGCTTTCTTT. This gives the protein CSARDPQNTEAFF.

In this sample, this clonotype turned up a few times. The V gene is TRBV11-3, the J gene TRBJ2-3, with D possibly being TRBD1 or TRBD2 (5 bases each). Deletions cut 5 bases from V and 7 bases from J, with 16 bases between. The CDR3 runs to 14 residues. Looked up from germline, CDR1 is SGHNT and CDR2 is YENEEA. CDR3 residues: CASSPTLGTNTQYF. In DNA, the CDR3 is TGTGCCAGCAGCCCGACCCTGGGGACGAATACGCAGTATTTT.

This clonotype was counted ten times or more. V gene TRBV4-1 combines with J gene TRBJ1-1; TRBD1 agrees at 7 bases. Losses at the gene ends were 3 bases for V and 0 bases for J; bases not matched to a gene: 10. This CDR3 contains 17 residues. Per the germline V gene, CDR1 is MGHRA and CDR2 is YSYEKL. DNA of the CDR3: TGCGCCAGCAGCCAGGGATTGGGCAGGGGGTTGAACACTGAAGCTTTCTTT. Translating it yields CASSQGLGRGLNTEAFF.

Ten or more counts support this clonotype. This chain connects TRBV6-1 to TRBJ2-7, with a tentative D call TRBD2 (6 bases). The V end lost 2 bases, the J end lost 5 bases, and 10 bases lay between the germline ends. The CDR3 covers 13 residues. Germline V lookup: CDR1 MNHNS, CDR2 SASEGT. The CDR3, as DNA: TGTGCCAGCAGTGAATGGGGGGAAAACGAGCAGTACTTC. It is translated as CASSEWGENEQYF.

This clonotype came up many times. The DNA of the CDR3 is TGTGCCAGTAGTTCAGGCTCCGGACAGTCTGGGGACGGGGAGTACTTC. Encoded protein: CASSSGSGQSGDGEYF. The chain carries TRBV19 and TRBJ2-7; weak D call: TRBD1 (6 bases). The CDR3 runs to 16 residues. Trimming pared 5 bases from V and 11 bases from J, leaving 28 bases between. CDR1 is LNHDA, CDR2 SQIVND, per germline (reference sequence).